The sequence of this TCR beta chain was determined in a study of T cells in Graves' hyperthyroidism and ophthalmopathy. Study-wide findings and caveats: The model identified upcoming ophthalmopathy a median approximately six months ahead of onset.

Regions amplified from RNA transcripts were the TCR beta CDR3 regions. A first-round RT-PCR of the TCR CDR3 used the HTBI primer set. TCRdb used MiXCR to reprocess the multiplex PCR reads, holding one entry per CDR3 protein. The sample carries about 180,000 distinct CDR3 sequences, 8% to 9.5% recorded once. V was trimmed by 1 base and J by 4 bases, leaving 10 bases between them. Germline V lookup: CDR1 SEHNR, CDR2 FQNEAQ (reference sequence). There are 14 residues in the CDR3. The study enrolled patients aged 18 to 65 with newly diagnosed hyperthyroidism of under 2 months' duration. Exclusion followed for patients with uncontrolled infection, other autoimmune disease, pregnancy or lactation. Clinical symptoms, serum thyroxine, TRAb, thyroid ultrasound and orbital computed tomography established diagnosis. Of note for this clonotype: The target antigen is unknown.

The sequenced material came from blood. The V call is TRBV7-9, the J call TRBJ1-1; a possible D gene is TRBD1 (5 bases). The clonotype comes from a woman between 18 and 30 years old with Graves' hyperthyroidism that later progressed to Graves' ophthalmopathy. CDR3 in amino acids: CASSLGGGSTEAFF. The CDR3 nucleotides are TGTGCCAGCAGCTTAGGGGGCGGGAGCACTGAAGCTTTCTTT.